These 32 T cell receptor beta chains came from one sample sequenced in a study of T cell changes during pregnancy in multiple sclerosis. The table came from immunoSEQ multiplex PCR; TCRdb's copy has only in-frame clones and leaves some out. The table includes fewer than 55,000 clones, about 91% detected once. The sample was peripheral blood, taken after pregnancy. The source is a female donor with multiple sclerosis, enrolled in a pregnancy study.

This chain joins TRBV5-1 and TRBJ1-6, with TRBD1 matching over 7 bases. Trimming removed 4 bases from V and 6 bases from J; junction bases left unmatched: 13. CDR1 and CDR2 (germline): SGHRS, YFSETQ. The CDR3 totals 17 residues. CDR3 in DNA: TGCGCCAGCAGCCCTACTTTGACAGGGCTTGTTAATTCACCCCTCCACTTT. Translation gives CASSPTLTGLVNSPLHF.

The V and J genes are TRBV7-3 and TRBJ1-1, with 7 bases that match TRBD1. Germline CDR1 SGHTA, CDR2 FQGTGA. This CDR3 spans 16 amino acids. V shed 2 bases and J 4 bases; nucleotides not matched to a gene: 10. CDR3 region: CASSLRPTGVITEAFF. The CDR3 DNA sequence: TGTGCCAGCAGCTTACGCCCTACAGGGGTCATCACTGAAGCTTTCTTT.

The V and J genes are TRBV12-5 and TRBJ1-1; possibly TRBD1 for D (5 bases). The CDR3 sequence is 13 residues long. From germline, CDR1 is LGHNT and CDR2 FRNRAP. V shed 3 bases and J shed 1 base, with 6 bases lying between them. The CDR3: CASGFGGNTEAFF. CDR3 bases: TGTGCTAGTGGTTTCGGGGGGAACACTGAAGCTTTCTTT.

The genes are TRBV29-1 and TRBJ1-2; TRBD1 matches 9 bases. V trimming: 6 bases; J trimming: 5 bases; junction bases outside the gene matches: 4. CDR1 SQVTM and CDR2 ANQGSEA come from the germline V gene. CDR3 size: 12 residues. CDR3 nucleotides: TGCAGCGTACGACAGGGGGGGTATGGCTACACCTTC. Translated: CSVRQGGYGYTF.

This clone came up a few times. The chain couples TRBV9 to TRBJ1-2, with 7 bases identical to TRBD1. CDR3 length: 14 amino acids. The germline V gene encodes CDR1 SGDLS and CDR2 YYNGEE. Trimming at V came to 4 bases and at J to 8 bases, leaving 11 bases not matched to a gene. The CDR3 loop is CASSPRQGSIGYTF. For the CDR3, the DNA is TGTGCCAGCAGCCCAAGACAGGGTTCTATAGGCTACACCTTC. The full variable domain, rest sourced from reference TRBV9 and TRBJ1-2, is DSGVTQTPKHLITATGQRVTLRCSPRSGDLSVYWYQQSLDQGLQFLIQYYNGEERAKGNILERFSAQQFPDLHSELNLSSLELGDSALYFCASSPRQGSIGYTFGSGTRLTVV.

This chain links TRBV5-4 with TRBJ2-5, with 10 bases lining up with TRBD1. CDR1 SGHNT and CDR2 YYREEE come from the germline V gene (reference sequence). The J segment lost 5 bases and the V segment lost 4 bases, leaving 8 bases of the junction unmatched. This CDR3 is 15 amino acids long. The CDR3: CASSAQTGGAETQYF. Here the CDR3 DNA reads TGTGCCAGCAGCGCCCAGACAGGGGGCGCGGAGACCCAGTACTTC.

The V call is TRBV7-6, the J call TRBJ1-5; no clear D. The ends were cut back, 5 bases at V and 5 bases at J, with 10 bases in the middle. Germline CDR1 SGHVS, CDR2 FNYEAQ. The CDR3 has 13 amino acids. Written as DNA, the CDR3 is TGTGCCAGCAGCGTCATCACGGATCAGCCCCAGCATTTT. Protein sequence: CASSVITDQPQHF.

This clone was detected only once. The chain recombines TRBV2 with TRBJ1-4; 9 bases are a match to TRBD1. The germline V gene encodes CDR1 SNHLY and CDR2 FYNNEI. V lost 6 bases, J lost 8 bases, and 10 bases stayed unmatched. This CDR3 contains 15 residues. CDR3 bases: TGTGCCAGCAGGGATCTGGGACAGGGCGAGGAAAAACTGTTTTTT. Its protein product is CASRDLGQGEEKLFF.

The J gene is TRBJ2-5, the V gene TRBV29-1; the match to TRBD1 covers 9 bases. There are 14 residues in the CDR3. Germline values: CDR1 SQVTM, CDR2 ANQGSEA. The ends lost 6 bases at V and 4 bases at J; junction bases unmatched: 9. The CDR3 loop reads CSVLRDRAAETQYF. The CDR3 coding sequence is TGCAGCGTGCTCCGGGACAGGGCGGCAGAGACCCAGTACTTC.

Written as DNA, the CDR3 is TGTGCCAGCAGTAGGCGGGGACAGGGTGGTATCTATACGCAGTATTTT. Its protein is CASSRRGQGGIYTQYF. This chain links TRBV25-1 with TRBJ2-3, with TRBD1 identical over 9 bases. J gave up 7 bases and V 5 bases, and 13 bases lay outside the gene matches. Germline V gives CDR1 MGHDK, CDR2 SYGVNS. This CDR3 has 16 residues.

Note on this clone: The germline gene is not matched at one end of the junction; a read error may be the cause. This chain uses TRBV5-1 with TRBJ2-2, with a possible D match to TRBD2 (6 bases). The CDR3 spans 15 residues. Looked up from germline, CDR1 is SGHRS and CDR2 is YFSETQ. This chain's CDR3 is CASSLSVGGTGEPFF. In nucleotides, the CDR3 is TGCGCCAGCAGCTTGAGTGTGGGAGGCACCGGGGAGCCGTTTTTT.

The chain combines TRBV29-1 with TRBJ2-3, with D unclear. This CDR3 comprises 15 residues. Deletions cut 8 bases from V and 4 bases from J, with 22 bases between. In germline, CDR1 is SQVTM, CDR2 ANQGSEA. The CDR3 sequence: CSSSSDGGWADTQYF. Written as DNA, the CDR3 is TGCAGCTCCTCATCGGATGGCGGTTGGGCAGATACGCAGTATTTT.

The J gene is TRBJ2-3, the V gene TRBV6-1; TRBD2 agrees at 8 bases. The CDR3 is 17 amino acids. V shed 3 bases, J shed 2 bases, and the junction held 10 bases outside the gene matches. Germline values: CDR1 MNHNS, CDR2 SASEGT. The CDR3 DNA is TGTGCCAGCAGTGATTCAATGGGCGGGGGGCCCACAGATACGCAGTATTTT. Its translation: CASSDSMGGGPTDTQYF.

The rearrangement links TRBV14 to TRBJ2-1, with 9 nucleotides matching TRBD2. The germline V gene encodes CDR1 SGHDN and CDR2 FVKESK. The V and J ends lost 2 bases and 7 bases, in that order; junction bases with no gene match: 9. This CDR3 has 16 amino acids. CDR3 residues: CASSQYWSGGRNEQFF. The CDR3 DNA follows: TGTGCCAGCAGCCAATACTGGAGCGGGGGGCGAAATGAGCAGTTCTTC.

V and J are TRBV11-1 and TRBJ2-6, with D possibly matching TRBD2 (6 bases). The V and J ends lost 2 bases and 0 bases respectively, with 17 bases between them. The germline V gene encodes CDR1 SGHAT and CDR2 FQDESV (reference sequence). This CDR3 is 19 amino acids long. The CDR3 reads CASSLPPSTRNSGANVLTF. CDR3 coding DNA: TGTGCCAGCAGCTTACCTCCGTCGACTAGGAACTCTGGGGCCAACGTCCTGACTTTC.

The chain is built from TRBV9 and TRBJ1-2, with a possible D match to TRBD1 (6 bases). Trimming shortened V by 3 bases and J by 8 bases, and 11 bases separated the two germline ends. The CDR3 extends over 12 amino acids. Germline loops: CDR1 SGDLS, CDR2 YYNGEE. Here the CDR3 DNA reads TGTGCCAGCAGCGGTTACAGGGAGGGCTACACCTTC. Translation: CASSGYREGYTF.

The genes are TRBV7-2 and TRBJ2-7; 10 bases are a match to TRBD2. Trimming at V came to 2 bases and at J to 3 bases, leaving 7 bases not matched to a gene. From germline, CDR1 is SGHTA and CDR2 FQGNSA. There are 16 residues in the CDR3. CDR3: CASSLRTSGVVYEQYF. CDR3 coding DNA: TGTGCCAGCAGCTTAAGGACTAGCGGCGTAGTCTACGAGCAGTACTTC.

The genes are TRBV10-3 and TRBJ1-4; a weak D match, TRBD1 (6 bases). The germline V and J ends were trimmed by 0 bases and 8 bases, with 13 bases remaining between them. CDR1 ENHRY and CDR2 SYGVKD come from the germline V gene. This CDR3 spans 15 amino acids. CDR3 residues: CAISESGQGKEKLFF. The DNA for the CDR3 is TGTGCCATCAGTGAGTCGGGCCAGGGGAAGGAAAAACTGTTTTTT.

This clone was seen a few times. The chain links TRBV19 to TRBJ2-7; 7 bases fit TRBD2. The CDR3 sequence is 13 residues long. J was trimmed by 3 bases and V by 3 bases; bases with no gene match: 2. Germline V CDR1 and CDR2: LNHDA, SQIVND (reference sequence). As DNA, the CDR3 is TGTGCCAGTAGTATCGGGGAGGGCTACGAGCAGTACTTC. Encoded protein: CASSIGEGYEQYF.

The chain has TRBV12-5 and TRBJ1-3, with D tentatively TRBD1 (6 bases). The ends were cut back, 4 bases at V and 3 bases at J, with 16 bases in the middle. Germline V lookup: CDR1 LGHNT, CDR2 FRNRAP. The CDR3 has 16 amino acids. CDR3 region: CASGSPTGSGGNTIYF. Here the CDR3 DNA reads TGTGCTAGTGGTTCCCCCACAGGGAGCGGTGGAAACACCATATATTTT.

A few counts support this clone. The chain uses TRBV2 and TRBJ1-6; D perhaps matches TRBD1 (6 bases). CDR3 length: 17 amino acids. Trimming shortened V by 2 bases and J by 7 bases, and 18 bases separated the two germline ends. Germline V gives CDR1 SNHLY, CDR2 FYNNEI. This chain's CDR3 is CASSERGNREGNSPLHF. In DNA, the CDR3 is TGTGCCAGCAGTGAACGGGGGAACAGGGAGGGGAATTCACCCCTCCACTTT.

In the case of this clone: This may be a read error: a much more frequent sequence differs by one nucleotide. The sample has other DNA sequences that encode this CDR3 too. CDR3 coding DNA: TGTGCCAGCAGTGACTCTAGCGGGGGGGCGGATACGCAGTATTTT. This encodes CASSDSSGGADTQYF. This sequence joins TRBV6-4 and TRBJ2-3; 11 bases map to TRBD2. The germline gives CDR1 MRHNA, CDR2 SNTAGT. This CDR3 has 15 amino acids. With 0 bases clipped from V and 6 bases from J, the junction kept 2 bases outside the gene matches.

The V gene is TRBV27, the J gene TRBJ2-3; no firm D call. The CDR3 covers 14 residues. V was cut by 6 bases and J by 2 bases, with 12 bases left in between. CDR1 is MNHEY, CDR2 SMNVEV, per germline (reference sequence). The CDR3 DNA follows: TGTGCCAGCAGGAGTCTCAGGCACACAGATACGCAGTATTTT. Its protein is CASRSLRHTDTQYF.

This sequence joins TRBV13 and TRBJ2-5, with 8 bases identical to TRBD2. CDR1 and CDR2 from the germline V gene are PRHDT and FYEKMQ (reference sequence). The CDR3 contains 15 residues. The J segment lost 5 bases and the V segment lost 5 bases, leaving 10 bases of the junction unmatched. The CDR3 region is CASSRRGGLSETQYF. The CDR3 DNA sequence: TGTGCCAGCAGCCGACGGGGGGGCCTGAGTGAGACCCAGTACTTC.

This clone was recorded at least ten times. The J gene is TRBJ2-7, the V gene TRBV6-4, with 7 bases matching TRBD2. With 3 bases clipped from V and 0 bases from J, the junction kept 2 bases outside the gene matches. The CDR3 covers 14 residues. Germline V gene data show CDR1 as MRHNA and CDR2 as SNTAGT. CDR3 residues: CASSEGGGSYEQYF. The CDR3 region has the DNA TGTGCCAGCAGTGAGGGGGGGGGCTCCTACGAGCAGTACTTC.

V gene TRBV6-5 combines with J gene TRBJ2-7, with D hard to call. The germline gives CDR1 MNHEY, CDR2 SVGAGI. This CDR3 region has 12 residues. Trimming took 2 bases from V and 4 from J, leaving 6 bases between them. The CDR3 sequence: CASSYTGYEQYF. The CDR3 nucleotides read TGTGCCAGCAGTTACACCGGGTACGAGCAGTACTTC.

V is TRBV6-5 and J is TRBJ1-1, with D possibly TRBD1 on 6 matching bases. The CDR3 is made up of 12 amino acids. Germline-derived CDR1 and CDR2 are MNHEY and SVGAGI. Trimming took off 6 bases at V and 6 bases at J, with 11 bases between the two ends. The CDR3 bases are TGTGCCAGCAGGCTTCCAGGGGCTGAAGCTTTCTTT. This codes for CASRLPGAEAFF.

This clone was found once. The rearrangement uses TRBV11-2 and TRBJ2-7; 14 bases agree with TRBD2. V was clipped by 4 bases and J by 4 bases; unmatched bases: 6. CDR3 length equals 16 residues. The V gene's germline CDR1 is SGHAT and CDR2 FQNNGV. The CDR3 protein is CASSSSRTSGGYEQYF. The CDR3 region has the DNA TGTGCCAGCAGCTCAAGCCGGACTAGCGGGGGGTACGAGCAGTACTTC.

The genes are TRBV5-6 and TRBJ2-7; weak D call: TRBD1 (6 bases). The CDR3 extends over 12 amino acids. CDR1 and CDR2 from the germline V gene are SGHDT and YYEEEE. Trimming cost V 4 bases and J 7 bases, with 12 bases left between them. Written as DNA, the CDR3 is TGTGCCAGCAGCCCCGGGACATATGAGCAGTACTTC. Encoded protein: CASSPGTYEQYF.

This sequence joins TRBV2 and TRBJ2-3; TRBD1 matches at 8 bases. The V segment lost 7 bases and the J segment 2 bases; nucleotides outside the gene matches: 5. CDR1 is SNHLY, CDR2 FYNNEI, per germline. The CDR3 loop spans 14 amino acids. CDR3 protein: CASTRTGSTDTQYF. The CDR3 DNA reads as TGTGCCAGCACCCGGACAGGGTCCACAGATACGCAGTATTTT.

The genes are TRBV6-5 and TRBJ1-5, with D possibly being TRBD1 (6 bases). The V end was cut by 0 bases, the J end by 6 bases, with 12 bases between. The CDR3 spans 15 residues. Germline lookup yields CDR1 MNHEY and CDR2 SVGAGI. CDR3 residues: CASSYSSGAAQPQHF. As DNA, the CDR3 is TGTGCCAGCAGTTACTCGTCAGGGGCGGCTCAGCCCCAGCATTTT.

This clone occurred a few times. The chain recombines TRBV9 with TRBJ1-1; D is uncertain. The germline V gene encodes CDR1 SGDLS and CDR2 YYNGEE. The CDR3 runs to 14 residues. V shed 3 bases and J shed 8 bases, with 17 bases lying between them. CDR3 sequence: CASSAHNRRAEAFF. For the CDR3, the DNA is TGTGCCAGCAGCGCACATAACCGGAGGGCAGAAGCTTTCTTT. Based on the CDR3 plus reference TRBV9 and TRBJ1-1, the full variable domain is DSGVTQTPKHLITATGQRVTLRCSPRSGDLSVYWYQQSLDQGLQFLIQYYNGEERAKGNILERFSAQQFPDLHSELNLSSLELGDSALYFCASSAHNRRAEAFFGQGTRLTVV.